Each of the 23 T cell receptor beta chains below was sequenced from the same sample in a study of cytomegalovirus exposure and HLA in healthy donors. PCR used 60 Vbeta primers and 13 Jbeta primers. Assay: immunoSEQ multiplex PCR; the TCRdb copy retains only in-frame clones and omits some. The sample yields around 92,000 clones, more than 60% seen once. Sequences were obtained from PBMCs. These TCRs come from a human donor in good health.

V gene TRBV15 combines with J gene TRBJ1-4; no clear D. Trimming pared 0 bases from V and 4 bases from J, leaving 9 bases between. Germline CDR1 is LNHNV and CDR2 is YYDKDF (reference sequence). The CDR3 has 15 amino acids. The CDR3 is CATSRERGNNEKLFF. The CDR3 DNA reads as TGTGCCACCAGCAGAGAGCGGGGTAATAATGAAAAACTGTTTTTT. The whole variable domain, filled in from reference TRBV15 and TRBJ1-4, reads DAMVIQNPRYQVTQFGKPVTLSCSQTLNHNVMYWYQQKSSQAPKLLFHYYDKDFNNEADTPDNFQSRRPNTSFCFLDIRSPGLGDTAMYLCATSRERGNNEKLFFGSGTQLSVL.

This clone appeared once. The rearrangement links TRBV5-1 to TRBJ2-3; 9 nucleotides align to TRBD1. V lost 4 bases to trimming and J lost 2 bases; unmatched junction nucleotides: 5. CDR3 length: 15 residues. Germline V gene sequence: CDR1 SGHRS, CDR2 YFSETQ. The chain's CDR3 is CASSVDRGDTDTQYF. Here the CDR3 DNA reads TGCGCCAGCAGCGTGGACAGGGGTGACACAGATACGCAGTATTTT.

This clone was recorded once. The V call is TRBV7-9, the J call TRBJ2-5, with TRBD2 matching 12 bases. The germline V gene encodes CDR1 SEHNR and CDR2 FQNEAQ (reference sequence). The V gene end was trimmed by 3 bases and the J gene end by 10 bases; junction bases not matched to a gene: 6. The CDR3 has 14 amino acids. The CDR3: CASSLTSGGQNQYF. The CDR3 DNA reads as TGTGCCAGCAGCTTGACTAGCGGGGGCCAAAACCAGTACTTC. The full variable domain, in which reference TRBV7-9 and TRBJ2-5 provide the parts outside the CDR3, is DTGVSQNPRHKITKRGQNVTFRCDPISEHNRLYWYRQTLGQGPEFLTYFQNEAQLEKSRLLSDRFSAERPKGSFSTLEIQRTEQGDSAMYLCASSLTSGGQNQYFGPGTRLLVL.

The chain uses TRBV12-5 and TRBJ2-7; D is perhaps TRBD1 (5 bases). The CDR3 sequence is 15 residues long. Trimming took 1 base from V and 1 from J, leaving 11 bases between them. The V gene's germline CDR1 is LGHNT and CDR2 FRNRAP. This chain's CDR3 is CASGLDRPQSYEQYF. The CDR3 bases are TGTGCTAGTGGTTTGGACAGGCCACAATCCTACGAGCAGTACTTC.

This clone was observed a handful of times. CDR3 residues: CASSQGGSGAEAFF. Written as DNA, the CDR3 is TGCGCCAGCAGCCAAGGGGGGTCGGGGGCTGAAGCTTTCTTT. The chain couples TRBV4-3 to TRBJ1-1, with a possible D match to TRBD1 (5 bases). The CDR3 contains 14 residues. Germline V CDR1 and CDR2: LGHNA, YSLEER. V lost 1 base to trimming and J lost 6 bases, with 12 bases between them.

The chain recombines TRBV5-1 with TRBJ1-4, with TRBD1 identical over 8 bases. This CDR3 region has 18 residues. The germline gives CDR1 SGHRS, CDR2 YFSETQ. V lost 4 bases, J lost 5 bases, and 16 bases stayed unmatched. The CDR3 sequence: CASSPLPTPGQANEKLFF. As DNA, the CDR3 is TGCGCCAGCAGCCCATTACCAACCCCGGGACAGGCGAATGAAAAACTGTTTTTT.

This chain connects TRBV29-1 to TRBJ1-4, with a weak D call TRBD1 (5 bases). Trimming stripped 7 bases from V and 1 base from J, with 10 bases between. The CDR3 runs 13 residues. CDR1 and CDR2 from the germline V gene are SQVTM and ANQGSEA. CDR3 amino acids: CSGQGLTNEKLFF. For the CDR3, the DNA is TGCAGCGGGCAGGGTTTAACTAATGAAAAACTGTTTTTT.

Comments on this clone: A read error may account for a junction end that differs from germline. This rearrangement joins TRBV7-9 to TRBJ2-1; no reliable D call. The CDR3 contains 11 residues. Germline V gene lookup returns CDR1 SEHNR and CDR2 FQNEAQ (reference sequence). CDR3 in amino acids: CASSSTHEQFF. As DNA, the CDR3 is TGTGCCAGCAGCTCCACACATGAACAGTTCTTC.

The rearrangement joins TRBV9 to TRBJ2-7; 9 positions match TRBD1. CDR3 length equals 17 residues. Germline CDR1 reads SGDLS; CDR2 reads YYNGEE. Unmatched junction bases numbered 13, after V lost 1 base and J lost 5 bases. CDR3 region: CASSVSIPGTGSNEQYF. CDR3 nucleotide sequence: TGTGCCAGCAGCGTATCGATCCCTGGGACAGGGTCCAACGAGCAGTACTTC.

The chain is built from TRBV19 and TRBJ1-3; D unclear. Trimming removed 3 bases at V and 9 bases at J, with 12 bases between. Germline CDR1 reads LNHDA; CDR2 reads SQIVND (reference sequence). CDR3 length: 13 amino acids. CDR3 sequence: CASSIGGLGTIYF. The CDR3 coding sequence is TGTGCCAGTAGTATTGGAGGGCTGGGCACCATATATTTT.

The chain recombines TRBV6-1 with TRBJ2-7; 9 nucleotides line up with TRBD2. Unmatched junction bases numbered 5, after V lost 7 bases and J lost 1 base. Germline V lookup: CDR1 MNHNS, CDR2 SASEGT. The CDR3 runs to 14 residues. In nucleotides, the CDR3 is TGTGCCAGCACGAGTAGCGGGGGATCCTACGAGCAGTACTTC. The encoded protein is CASTSSGGSYEQYF.

The chain employs TRBV5-6 and TRBJ1-1; D not certain. V was cut by 2 bases and J by 3 bases, with 11 bases left in between. The germline gives CDR1 SGHDT, CDR2 YYEEEE. The CDR3 is 14 amino acids. Written as DNA, the CDR3 is TGTGCCAGCAGCTTTAGCGTGATGGACACTGAAGCTTTCTTT. Amino acid sequence: CASSFSVMDTEAFF.

The V gene is TRBV6-5, the J gene TRBJ1-1; D is possibly TRBD1 (6 bases). V lost 10 bases, J lost 0 bases, and 12 bases lay in between. Germline CDR1 and CDR2: MNHEY and SVGAGI. The CDR3 spans 13 residues. The CDR3 sequence is CAIQGQLNTEAFF. The CDR3 DNA follows: TGTGCCATCCAAGGACAGTTGAACACTGAAGCTTTCTTT.

The chain recombines TRBV19 with TRBJ1-2; 8 nucleotides agree with TRBD1. V lost 3 bases and J lost 3; bases outside the gene matches: 9. Germline CDR1 and CDR2: LNHDA and SQIVND (reference sequence). The CDR3 has 16 residues. CDR3 in DNA: TGTGCCAGTAGTATTTCTTCGGACAGGGTGGACTATGGCTACACCTTC. Amino acid sequence: CASSISSDRVDYGYTF.

The chain uses TRBV7-2 and TRBJ2-1; the D is unclear. CDR1 SGHTA and CDR2 FQGNSA come from the germline V gene. V lost 3 bases and J 5 bases, leaving 5 bases between the germline ends. The CDR3 is 12 residues long. The DNA of the CDR3 is TGTGCCAGCAGCTTTCACAACAATGAGCAGTTCTTC. Amino acid sequence: CASSFHNNEQFF.

Comment on this clone: Other DNA sequences in this specimen translate into the identical CDR3. V usage is TRBV5-5 and J usage is TRBJ2-5; 7 bases map to TRBD1. Germline-derived CDR1 and CDR2 are SGHKS and YYEKEE (reference sequence). The V and J ends lost 0 bases and 2 bases, in that order; junction bases with no gene match: 10. This CDR3 region has 17 residues. CDR3 nucleotides: TGTGCCAGCAGCTTGGGAGGCGTAGGGGGCCTACAAGAGACCCAGTACTTC. Amino acid sequence: CASSLGGVGGLQETQYF.

This clone was observed once. The chain is built from TRBV27 and TRBJ1-1; D unresolved. V dropped 7 bases and J dropped 0 bases, with 12 bases sitting between them. Germline V lookup: CDR1 MNHEY, CDR2 SMNVEV (reference sequence). The CDR3 consists of 14 residues. The CDR3 coding sequence is TGTGCCAGCAAATTCAGTGGAGTGAACACTGAAGCTTTCTTT. It specifies CASKFSGVNTEAFF.

The chain couples TRBV6-5 to TRBJ1-4, with 10 nucleotides matching TRBD1. V shed 2 bases and J 5 bases; nucleotides not matched to a gene: 5. This CDR3 spans 16 amino acids. CDR1 and CDR2 from the germline V gene are MNHEY and SVGAGI. This CDR3 reads CASSYGTGQGNEKLFF. The CDR3 bases are TGTGCCAGCAGTTACGGAACGGGACAGGGGAATGAAAAACTGTTTTTT.

The chain links TRBV5-1 to TRBJ2-7, with 9 bases lining up with TRBD1. This CDR3 is 16 amino acids long. CDR1 SGHRS and CDR2 YFSETQ come from the germline V gene. J gave up 6 bases and V 5 bases, and 15 bases lay outside the gene matches. CDR3: CASSHGDRGVRREQYF. The CDR3 nucleotides are TGCGCCAGCAGTCATGGTGACAGGGGGGTACGTCGCGAGCAGTACTTC.

The chain recombines TRBV5-8 with TRBJ2-7; D not resolved. The germline gives CDR1 SGHTS, CDR2 YDEGEE. The CDR3 runs 15 residues. Trimming removed 1 base from V and 2 bases from J, with 13 bases in between. CDR3 coding DNA: TGTGCCAGCAGCTTGTTAGAGCCTTCAACCTACGAGCAGTACTTC. Amino acids: CASSLLEPSTYEQYF.

The rearrangement links TRBV29-1 to TRBJ1-6, with TRBD1 as a possible D gene (6 bases). CDR3 length: 13 residues. CDR1 and CDR2 (germline): SQVTM, ANQGSEA. The germline V and J ends were trimmed by 6 bases and 6 bases, with 12 bases remaining between them. The chain's CDR3 is CSVLTGSNSPLHF. The CDR3 coding sequence is TGCAGCGTGTTAACAGGGTCTAATTCACCCCTCCACTTT.

V and J are TRBV18 and TRBJ1-3; D might be TRBD1 (6 bases). This CDR3 contains 14 residues. CDR1 is KGHSH and CDR2 is LQKENI in the germline V gene. The ends were cut back, 2 bases at V and 4 bases at J, with 9 bases in the middle. This CDR3 is CASSPAGEGNTIYF. The CDR3 DNA sequence: TGTGCCAGCTCACCAGCAGGGGAAGGAAACACCATATATTTT.

The chain uses TRBV7-2 and TRBJ2-3; D is uncertain. The CDR3 is 13 amino acids. The V gene's germline CDR1 is SGHTA and CDR2 FQGNSA. Trimming stripped 3 bases from V and 12 bases from J, with 16 bases between. The chain's CDR3 is CASSFWSQISQYF. DNA of the CDR3: TGTGCCAGCAGCTTCTGGTCACAGATATCCCAGTATTTT.